The subject of this entry is one T cell receptor beta chain. Its antigen is as yet unknown. This entry comes from a study of cytomegalovirus exposure and HLA in healthy donors. The length of the CDR3 is 14 residues. Per germline, CDR1 LNHDA and CDR2 SQIVND (reference sequence). The V and J ends lost 6 bases and 4 bases, in that order; junction bases with no gene match: 3. PCR involved 60 Vbeta and 13 Jbeta primers. Method: immunoSEQ multiplex PCR; TCRdb's copy keeps in-frame clones and lacks some. The data contain some 190,000 clones, approximately 84% of them seen just once; the ten biggest clones take up 1.4%. Study conclusions and caveats: In a later analysis, about 17,000 TCR beta sequences were associated with HLA alleles at 0.05 false discovery rate. When analyzed later, a missense DCLRE1C variant was found to be linked to TCR beta V- and J-gene trimming.

The sequence was obtained from a girl aged 10-17 years in good health and CMV-seropositive. Sequenced material: PBMCs. The gene calls are TRBV19 and TRBJ2-5, with TRBD2 matching over 12 bases. CDR3 DNA: TGTGCCAGTAGAGAGACTAGCGGGAGAGAGACCCAGTACTTC. This codes for CASRETSGRETQYF.